A single sample is the source of the 5 T cell receptor beta chains below, sequenced in a study of T cells in localized non-small cell lung cancer. The assay was immunoSEQ multiplex PCR, and TCRdb's table has in-frame clones only and misses some. The sample lists 25,000 to 30,000 clones, about 87% seen once, with 6.5% to 8% in the top ten. This sample comprised peripheral blood, obtained before any cancer treatment. Every receptor here comes from a male donor at least 60 years old with stage I lung adenocarcinoma.

The V call is TRBV2, the J call TRBJ1-6; the D gene is possibly TRBD1 (5 bases). The V and J ends lost 1 base and 7 bases respectively, with 11 bases between them. CDR3 size: 15 residues. From germline, CDR1 is SNHLY and CDR2 FYNNEI. CDR3 sequence (DNA): TGTGCCAGCAGTGAAGAAGTGGGGGAGAATTCACCCCTCCACTTT. It translates to CASSEEVGENSPLHF. The variable domain in full, completed from reference TRBV2 and TRBJ1-6, reads EPEVTQTPSHQVTQMGQEVILRCVPISNHLYFYWYRQILGQKVEFLVSFYNNEISEKSEIFDDQFSVERPDGSNFTLKIRSTKLEDSAMYFCASSEEVGENSPLHFGNGTRLTVT.

The J gene is TRBJ2-5, the V gene TRBV5-4, with D possibly being TRBD2 (5 bases). CDR1 is SGHNT, CDR2 YYREEE, per germline (reference sequence). The CDR3 sequence is 15 residues long. The germline V and J ends were trimmed by 3 bases and 1 base, with 13 bases remaining between them. DNA of the CDR3: TGTGCCAGCAGCTCGGGGTCGGAAGGCCAAGAGACCCAGTACTTC. Amino acid sequence: CASSSGSEGQETQYF.

This clone was observed a handful of times. J is TRBJ1-3 and V is TRBV29-1, with D unclear. The germline V and J ends were trimmed by 4 bases and 4 bases, with 8 bases remaining between them. The CDR3 has 12 amino acids. CDR1 is SQVTM, CDR2 ANQGSEA, per germline. The CDR3 region has the DNA TGCAGCGTTGGGACGGACGGAAACACCATATATTTT. It specifies CSVGTDGNTIYF.

CDR3 in amino acids: CASSIRQANTEAFF. The CDR3 bases are TGTGCCAGCAGTATCCGACAGGCGAACACTGAAGCTTTCTTT. This rearrangement joins TRBV6-5 to TRBJ1-1; D is possibly TRBD1 (6 bases). Germline V gives CDR1 MNHEY, CDR2 SVGAGI. Trimming shortened V by 5 bases and J by 1 base, and 11 bases separated the two germline ends. The CDR3 runs to 14 residues.

This chain joins TRBV7-6 and TRBJ1-3, with a weak D call TRBD1 (6 bases). Germline V gene sequence: CDR1 SGHVS, CDR2 FNYEAQ. The CDR3 sequence is 16 residues long. Trimming left V 2 bases short and J 4 bases short, with 15 bases between. The CDR3 DNA follows: TGTGCCAGCAGCTTAAACCCCAGGGGATCAGGAAACACCATATATTTT. This codes for CASSLNPRGSGNTIYF.